The rows below give T cell receptor beta chains drawn from one sample of a study of blood T cell repertoires in COVID-19. The data were produced by immunoSEQ multiplex PCR, yet TCRdb's version contains in-frame clones alone and is incomplete. The repertoire has roughly 67,000 clones, 70% to 90% of them found once; the top ten carry around 1.3%. Material: peripheral blood. The receptor set was obtained from a woman aged 60-75 years with acute or convalescent COVID-19. Both conserved end residues are trimmed from each CDR3.

CDR3	V	J
ASKLGVTTNEKLF	TRBV27	TRBJ1-4
ASISHNTEAF	TRBV12-3/TRBV12-4	TRBJ1-1
ATSDVQTQY	TRBV24-1	TRBJ2-3
RAGGAGTEAF	TRBV6-5	TRBJ1-1
ASSLNLVGAF	TRBV12-3/TRBV12-4	TRBJ1-1
ASSLADKGGYT	TRBV27	TRBJ1-2
ASSQRLAGINNEQF	TRBV4-1	TRBJ2-1
ASSIKNIQY	TRBV19	TRBJ2-4
ASSEGVSLWRETQY	TRBV10-2	TRBJ2-5
ASSLGTSGSLDEQF	TRBV7-2	TRBJ2-1
AISERRDYT	TRBV10-3	TRBJ1-2
ASSRGQGSNQPQH	TRBV7-6	TRBJ1-5
ASSPRQGTDGYT	TRBV7-8	TRBJ1-2
ASSLQGGPLH	TRBV5-4	TRBJ1-6
ASSLGVGSTIDTQY	TRBV5-1	TRBJ2-3
ASSRTGLGNEQF	TRBV7-9	TRBJ2-1
ASSLAGGNQPQH	TRBV7-9	TRBJ1-5
ASSLGGGRAHNEQF	TRBV11-3	TRBJ2-1
AISGGTANSPLH	TRBV10-3	TRBJ1-6
ASSFRDSTTNEKLF	TRBV28	TRBJ1-4
ASSYRDRGYNEQF	TRBV6-2/TRBV6-3	TRBJ2-1
ASSSTGTNTEAF	TRBV18	TRBJ1-1
ASSFNTGRGAQY	TRBV5-6	TRBJ2-3
ASGLVGTGTARIEPQH	TRBV28	TRBJ1-5
ASSHQGYDSGNTIY	TRBV4-3	TRBJ1-3
ASRSEYNEQF	TRBV5-1	TRBJ2-1
AYAPEGAYGYT	TRBV30	TRBJ1-2
ASGQGPPTRTADTQY	TRBV9	TRBJ2-3
ASSHRAPSGELF	TRBV6-5	TRBJ2-2
ASSPRVPTGTTAYNEQF	TRBV18	TRBJ2-1
ASSFGRNTEAF	TRBV12-3/TRBV12-4	TRBJ1-1
ASSPGGFRTEAF	TRBV27	TRBJ1-1
ASSYRRGRQETQY	TRBV19	TRBJ2-5
ASSSLPGQTNEKLF	TRBV28	TRBJ1-4
ASSDGTGDGYT	TRBV6-4	TRBJ1-2
ASSYSLNEQF	TRBV6-6	TRBJ2-1
ASSYSIWGGGYT	TRBV6-2/TRBV6-3	TRBJ1-2
ASYPTGAVNSPLH	TRBV19	TRBJ1-6
ASSPTGIANTEAF	TRBV5-4	TRBJ1-1
ASSEGDRGGETQY	TRBV2	TRBJ2-5
ASSREREYPGELF	TRBV4-3	TRBJ2-2
ASSPGQGSEQF	TRBV18	TRBJ2-1
ASSPQQGANYGYT	TRBV18	TRBJ1-2
ASSVDRVNTGELF	TRBV7-8	TRBJ2-2
ASSAPGVAKNIQY	TRBV5-4	TRBJ2-4
ASSVGTAANYGYT	TRBV9	TRBJ1-2
ASRVAGKGTGELF	TRBV7-9	TRBJ2-2
ASSRTVAYGYT	TRBV6-5	TRBJ1-2
ASSMGPYGYT	TRBV19	TRBJ1-2
ASSPKRPGKAF	TRBV18	TRBJ1-1
ASRAQESGNTIY	TRBV6-5	TRBJ1-3
ASSSPTGTGGTNEKLF	TRBV7-9	TRBJ1-4
ASSHLASGANVLT	TRBV14	TRBJ2-6
ASRGTSGSYNEQF	TRBV2	TRBJ2-1
AWSVSPYGYT	TRBV30	TRBJ1-2